This T cell receptor (beta chain) was profiled in a study of OX40 agonist ivuxolimab in advanced cancers. On the study more broadly: Patients with hepatocellular carcinoma, melanoma, renal cell or head and neck cancer made up the dose-escalation patients. General study findings and limits: Compared with others, partial responders at 0.1-3.0 mg/kg displayed clonal expansion among the lowest.

Blood was sampled at baseline, cycle 4 day 1, and cycle 7 day 1. TCRdb's copy holds only in-frame clones and misses some; the assay was immunoSEQ multiplex PCR. Here the sample spans fewer than 100,000 clones, approximately 80% being singletons. This clone was observed a few times. Its specificity is unknown. V lost 4 bases and J lost 7, with 8 bases in between. This CDR3 contains 13 residues. Germline CDR1 and CDR2: SGHTA and FQGNSA. The TCR sequence derives from an adult with an advanced solid tumor such as melanoma, head and neck, liver or kidney cancer. The sequences come from CD4+ or CD8+ T cells sorted from blood, collected in a trial of the OX40 agonist ivuxolimab. The chain joins TRBV7-2 to TRBJ1-6; no definite D call. The CDR3 DNA sequence: TGTGCCAGCAGCTCCGGACGGAATTCACCCCTCCACTTT. Translating gives CASSSGRNSPLHF.